These 32 T cell receptor beta chains originate from one sample sequenced in a study of OX40 agonist ivuxolimab in advanced cancers. Assay used: immunoSEQ multiplex PCR; TCRdb lists only in-frame clones, some missing. The table shows around 70,000 clones, with 65% to 85% occurring only once. The source was CD4+ or CD8+ T cells sorted from blood, collected in a trial of the OX40 agonist ivuxolimab. These receptors originate from an adult with an advanced solid tumor such as melanoma, head and neck, liver or kidney cancer.

This chain connects TRBV7-7 to TRBJ2-2; D may be TRBD2 (5 bases). With 2 bases removed from V and 5 bases from J, the gap between germline ends came to 12 bases. The CDR3 runs 15 residues. CDR1 and CDR2 from the germline V gene are SSHAT and FNYEAQ (reference sequence). In DNA, the CDR3 is TGTGCCAGCAGCTTAAGGACTGGGGAGACCGGGGAGCTGTTTTTT. It translates to CASSLRTGETGELFF.

Judged by abundance, this clone is medium-sized. The chain couples TRBV27 to TRBJ2-7; 10 bases agree with TRBD2. V trimming: 6 bases; J trimming: 3 bases; junction bases outside the gene matches: 5. There are 14 residues in the CDR3. Germline lookup yields CDR1 MNHEY and CDR2 SMNVEV (reference sequence). The CDR3 here is CASSLSGRLYEQYF. For the CDR3, the DNA is TGTGCCAGCAGCCTTAGCGGGAGGCTCTACGAGCAGTACTTC.

The chain is built from TRBV6-5 and TRBJ1-1; D is unresolved. The CDR3 covers 13 residues. Germline V gene sequence: CDR1 MNHEY, CDR2 SVGAGI. Trimming took 8 bases from V and 5 from J, leaving 15 bases between them. For the CDR3, the DNA is TGTGCCAGCTTATCCTCCCGGAGGACTGAAGCTTTCTTT. It yields the protein CASLSSRRTEAFF.

This clone was observed a few times. The V and J genes are TRBV6-1 and TRBJ1-2, with 7 bases that match TRBD1. V lost 2 bases to trimming and J lost 4 bases; unmatched junction nucleotides: 4. The germline V gene has CDR1 MNHNS and CDR2 SASEGT. The length of the CDR3 is 14 residues. The CDR3 loop is CASSEWGQSYGYTF. In nucleotides, the CDR3 is TGTGCCAGCAGTGAATGGGGACAGTCCTATGGCTACACCTTC.

This rearrangement joins TRBV27 to TRBJ1-1, with D unresolved. The CDR3 has 13 amino acids. Germline V gene lookup returns CDR1 MNHEY and CDR2 SMNVEV (reference sequence). V was shortened by 3 bases and J by 1 base, with 6 bases between the two germline ends. The CDR3 DNA sequence: TGTGCCAGCAGTTTGACACCGAACACTGAAGCTTTCTTT. Protein: CASSLTPNTEAFF.

This chain uses TRBV5-1 with TRBJ1-2; D gene uncertain. Trimming stripped 4 bases from V and 3 bases from J, with 7 bases between. The V gene's germline CDR1 is SGHRS and CDR2 YFSETQ. The CDR3 covers 12 residues. CDR3 nucleotides: TGCGCCAGCAGCCCGGGAGACTATGGCTACACCTTC. Amino acid sequence: CASSPGDYGYTF.

This chain connects TRBV7-2 to TRBJ1-1, with 9 positions matching TRBD1. V lost 1 base, J lost 6 bases, and 9 bases stayed unmatched. The CDR3 has 16 residues. Germline loops: CDR1 SGHTA, CDR2 FQGNSA. CDR3 DNA sequence: TGTGCCAGCAGCTTAGTTGATGGGACAGGGTTCGCTGAAGCTTTCTTT. It specifies CASSLVDGTGFAEAFF. Full variable domain (remainder filled in from reference TRBV7-2 and TRBJ1-1): GAGVSQSPSNKVTEKGKDVELRCDPISGHTALYWYRQSLGQGLEFLIYFQGNSAPDKSGLPSDRFSAERTGGSVSTLTIQRTQQEDSAVYLCASSLVDGTGFAEAFFGQGTRLTVV.

The chain combines TRBV4-2 with TRBJ2-7, with D maybe TRBD2 (7 bases). V lost 0 bases, J lost 3 bases, and 15 bases lay in between. Germline loops: CDR1 LGHNA, CDR2 YNFKEQ. This CDR3 comprises 16 residues. This CDR3 reads CASSQDKGEGRYEQYF. CDR3 coding DNA: TGTGCCAGCAGCCAAGATAAGGGGGAGGGCCGCTACGAGCAGTACTTC.

The gene calls are TRBV20-1 and TRBJ2-1, with 7 bases that match TRBD2. This CDR3 is 11 amino acids long. Germline V CDR1 and CDR2: DFQATT, SNEGSKA (reference sequence). With V trimmed by 3 bases and J by 10 bases, 3 bases remained unmatched. CDR3 nucleotides: TGCAGTGCTAGGGGACTACCCGAGCAGTTCTTC. Protein product: CSARGLPEQFF.

This rearrangement joins TRBV4-3 to TRBJ2-7; a weak D match, TRBD2 (5 bases). CDR3 size: 16 residues. CDR1 and CDR2 (germline): LGHNA, YSLEER. The V and J ends lost 1 base and 2 bases respectively, with 15 bases between them. The CDR3 DNA reads TGCGCCAGCAGCCAAGTACTAGGACTTTACCCCTACGAGCAGTACTTC. Its protein is CASSQVLGLYPYEQYF.

V and J are TRBV12-5 and TRBJ2-1; a weak D match, TRBD1 (6 bases). The germline V gene encodes CDR1 LGHNT and CDR2 FRNRAP. V was clipped by 3 bases and J by 0 bases, with 12 bases between them. The CDR3 runs 16 residues. CDR3 in amino acids: CASGFVVGASYNEQFF. CDR3 sequence (DNA): TGTGCTAGTGGTTTCGTTGTGGGGGCCTCCTACAATGAGCAGTTCTTC. The full variable domain, in which reference TRBV12-5 and TRBJ2-1 provide the parts outside the CDR3, is DARVTQTPRHKVTEMGQEVTMRCQPILGHNTVFWYRQTMMQGLELLAYFRNRAPLDDSGMPKDRFSAEMPDATLATLKIQPSEPRDSAVYFCASGFVVGASYNEQFFGPGTRLTVL.

This clone came up a few times. Additional DNA sequences in this sample encode the identical CDR3. The chain is built from TRBV6-1 and TRBJ2-5; TRBD2 matches at 12 bases. The CDR3 is made up of 15 amino acids. CDR1 and CDR2 (germline): MNHNS, SASEGT. J gave up 0 bases and V 4 bases, and 0 bases lay outside the gene matches. CDR3 bases: TGTGCCAGCAGTGGACTAGCGGGAGACCAAGAGACCCAGTACTTC. This codes for CASSGLAGDQETQYF.

The V and J genes are TRBV27 and TRBJ1-6; D gene ambiguous. Per germline, CDR1 MNHEY and CDR2 SMNVEV (reference sequence). The germline V and J ends were trimmed by 6 bases and 0 bases, with 12 bases remaining between them. This CDR3 region has 16 residues. CDR3 amino acids: CASRSDGDSYNSPLHF. Written as DNA, the CDR3 is TGTGCCAGCAGATCGGACGGCGACTCCTATAATTCACCCCTCCACTTT.

This sequence joins TRBV25-1 and TRBJ2-2, with D perhaps matching TRBD2 (6 bases). The ends were cut back, 4 bases at V and 6 bases at J, with 12 bases in the middle. Germline V gene data show CDR1 as MGHDK and CDR2 as SYGVNS. The CDR3 consists of 14 residues. In DNA, the CDR3 is TGTGCCAGCAGTGGAAGCGGGTTGGCCGGGGAGCTGTTTTTT. Protein: CASSGSGLAGELFF.

This clone has only a few counts. This rearrangement joins TRBV7-6 to TRBJ2-4, with 9 bases lining up with TRBD2. The CDR3 covers 16 residues. The V gene end was trimmed by 5 bases and the J gene end by 5 bases; junction bases not matched to a gene: 10. Per the germline V gene, CDR1 is SGHVS and CDR2 is FNYEAQ. CDR3 in DNA: TGTGCCAGCAGCCTAACGACTAGCGGAAAGCAAAACATTCAGTACTTC. This translates into CASSLTTSGKQNIQYF.

CDR3 DNA sequence: TGTGCCAGCAGCCACGGGCTAAACATTCAGTACTTC. It specifies CASSHGLNIQYF. The chain combines TRBV11-3 with TRBJ2-4; D is unresolved. V lost 5 bases, J lost 6 bases, and 8 bases lay in between. The CDR3 is 12 amino acids. Per germline, CDR1 SGHNT and CDR2 YENEEA.

The genes are TRBV2 and TRBJ2-3, with D uncertain. This CDR3 region has 14 residues. With 10 bases removed from V and 2 bases from J, the gap between germline ends came to 16 bases. Germline values: CDR1 SNHLY, CDR2 FYNNEI. The CDR3 reads CATLAWASTDTQYF. The DNA for the CDR3 is TGTGCCACACTGGCGTGGGCATCCACAGATACGCAGTATTTT. Full variable domain (outside the CDR3, taken from reference TRBV2 and TRBJ2-3): EPEVTQTPSHQVTQMGQEVILRCVPISNHLYFYWYRQILGQKVEFLVSFYNNEISEKSEIFDDQFSVERPDGSNFTLKIRSTKLEDSAMYFCATLAWASTDTQYFGPGTRLTVL.

The chain combines TRBV9 with TRBJ2-1, with 8 bases matching TRBD2. The CDR3 has 15 amino acids. Unmatched junction bases numbered 9, after V lost 0 bases and J lost 10 bases. Per germline, CDR1 SGDLS and CDR2 YYNGEE. The CDR3 DNA reads TGTGCCAGCAGCGTAGGGGTAGCGGGGAGAAAAGAGCAGTTCTTC. Its translation is CASSVGVAGRKEQFF.

The V gene is TRBV7-2, the J gene TRBJ2-1; the match to TRBD1 covers 7 bases. V lost 4 bases, J lost 12 bases, and 6 bases stayed unmatched. Germline V gene lookup returns CDR1 SGHTA and CDR2 FQGNSA. CDR3 length: 12 residues. The CDR3 is CASSSTGQAQFF. The DNA for the CDR3 is TGTGCCAGCAGCTCTACCGGACAGGCGCAGTTCTTC.

The chain links TRBV7-2 to TRBJ1-1, with D unclear. The V end was cut by 1 base, the J end by 1 base, with 7 bases between. This CDR3 has 14 residues. Germline V lookup: CDR1 SGHTA, CDR2 FQGNSA. The CDR3 region has the DNA TGTGCCAGCAGCTTAGAAATGTGGAACACTGAAGCTTTCTTT. Protein: CASSLEMWNTEAFF.

The CDR3: CASSPDRQGASVAFF. Here the CDR3 DNA reads TGCGCCAGCAGCCCCGACCGGCAGGGGGCGTCGGTAGCTTTCTTT. The rearrangement links TRBV5-1 to TRBJ1-1, with 8 bases identical to TRBD1. CDR3 length equals 15 residues. Germline loops: CDR1 SGHRS, CDR2 YFSETQ. V was clipped by 4 bases and J by 10 bases; unmatched bases: 15.

V and J are TRBV6-4 and TRBJ2-3; possible D gene TRBD2, 7 bases. The CDR3 is made up of 14 amino acids. The V end lost 6 bases, the J end lost 5 bases, and 15 bases lay between the germline ends. Germline CDR1 is MRHNA and CDR2 is SNTAGT. The CDR3, as DNA: TGTGCCAGCAGCCTCGGACTAGGGGGAGATACGCAGTATTTT. Its protein product is CASSLGLGGDTQYF.

The CDR3 nucleotides are TGTGCCAGTAGTACCGGACAGCCCGCATGGGTTTTCTTAAATCAGCCCCAGCATTTT. Protein sequence: CASSTGQPAWVFLNQPQHF. The chain has TRBV19 and TRBJ1-5; D is perhaps TRBD1 (6 bases). The CDR3 has 19 amino acids. CDR1 LNHDA and CDR2 SQIVND come from the germline V gene (reference sequence). V was clipped by 4 bases and J by 4 bases, with 26 bases between them.

The V and J genes are TRBV19 and TRBJ2-3, with TRBD2 matching over 7 bases. V lost 3 bases and J lost 6; bases outside the gene matches: 12. The CDR3 consists of 16 residues. Germline V lookup: CDR1 LNHDA, CDR2 SQIVND (reference sequence). CDR3 sequence reads: CASSMGTGGRVDTQYF. For the CDR3, the DNA is TGTGCCAGTAGTATGGGGACGGGGGGTCGGGTCGATACGCAGTATTTT. Filled out from reference TRBV19 and TRBJ2-3, the complete variable domain reads DGGITQSPKYLFRKEGQNVTLSCEQNLNHDAMYWYRQDPGQGLRLIYYSQIVNDFQKGDIAEGYSVSREKKESFPLTVTSAQKNPTAFYLCASSMGTGGRVDTQYFGPGTRLTVL.

The CDR3 is CASSTRTGTREQYF. The CDR3 nucleotides read TGTGCCAGCAGCACCCGGACAGGGACGCGCGAGCAGTACTTC. The chain employs TRBV5-4 and TRBJ2-7, with 8 positions matching TRBD1. The CDR3 spans 14 residues. Germline lookup yields CDR1 SGHNT and CDR2 YYREEE (reference sequence). Losses at the gene ends were 4 bases for V and 6 bases for J; bases not matched to a gene: 9.

This chain joins TRBV9 and TRBJ2-7; TRBD1 is a possible D gene (5 bases). V lost 4 bases and J 4 bases, leaving 15 bases between the germline ends. Germline V gene data show CDR1 as SGDLS and CDR2 as YYNGEE. CDR3 size: 14 residues. The CDR3 region is CASSPWTSSYEQYF. The CDR3 DNA reads TGTGCCAGCAGCCCTTGGACAAGCTCTTACGAGCAGTACTTC. Variable domain in full (rest from reference TRBV9 and TRBJ2-7): DSGVTQTPKHLITATGQRVTLRCSPRSGDLSVYWYQQSLDQGLQFLIQYYNGEERAKGNILERFSAQQFPDLHSELNLSSLELGDSALYFCASSPWTSSYEQYFGPGTRLTVT.

The gene calls are TRBV7-2 and TRBJ2-7, with 7 bases identical to TRBD2. The trim removed 2 bases at V and 5 bases at J, leaving 12 bases unmatched. The CDR3 contains 16 residues. Germline V gene sequence: CDR1 SGHTA, CDR2 FQGNSA. This CDR3 is CASSLSGGGYGNEQYF. The CDR3 bases are TGTGCCAGCAGCTTATCGGGAGGCGGGTACGGGAACGAGCAGTACTTC.

The CDR3 DNA follows: TGCAGCGTTGACACAGGGGCTTCCCAGAACACTGAAGCTTTCTTT. It is translated as CSVDTGASQNTEAFF. The rearrangement links TRBV29-1 to TRBJ1-1, with TRBD1 matching over 7 bases. Germline loops: CDR1 SQVTM, CDR2 ANQGSEA. CDR3 length: 15 amino acids. V gave up 3 bases and J gave up 1 base; unmatched junction bases: 8. The complete variable domain, with remaining parts taken from reference TRBV29-1 and TRBJ1-1, reads SAVISQKPSRDICQRGTSLTIQCQVDSQVTMMFWYRQQPGQSLTLIATANQGSEATYESGFVIDKFPISRPNLTFSTLTVSNMSPEDSSIYLCSVDTGASQNTEAFFGQGTRLTVV.

The genes are TRBV12-5 and TRBJ2-2; 12 nucleotides align to TRBD1. Germline assignment: CDR1 LGHNT and CDR2 FRNRAP. V lost 2 bases, J lost 4 bases, and 8 bases stayed unmatched. CDR3 length equals 18 residues. DNA for the CDR3: TGTGCTAGTGGTTTGAGCCCGGGACAGGGGGCGACCACCGGGGAGCTGTTTTTT. Translated, it gives CASGLSPGQGATTGELFF.

V and J are TRBV6-4 and TRBJ2-2; D is unresolved. CDR1 and CDR2 (germline): MRHNA, SNTAGT. The CDR3 totals 12 residues. V was shortened by 6 bases and J by 6 bases, with 8 bases between the two germline ends. The CDR3 region has the DNA TGTGCCAGCAGCCCACACGCCGGGGAGCTGTTTTTT. Amino acid sequence: CASSPHAGELFF.

The DNA of the CDR3 is TGTGCCAGCAGCTTAGACCTGACAGATACGCAGTATTTT. This encodes CASSLDLTDTQYF. The chain combines TRBV11-3 with TRBJ2-3; D gene uncertain. Germline V gene lookup returns CDR1 SGHNT and CDR2 YENEEA. The length of the CDR3 is 13 residues. V lost 0 bases to trimming and J lost 3 bases, with 4 bases between them.

The chain joins TRBV19 to TRBJ1-3, with D possibly matching TRBD1 (6 bases). This CDR3 is 17 amino acids long. Per the germline V gene, CDR1 is LNHDA and CDR2 is SQIVND (reference sequence). The V gene lost 3 bases and the J gene lost 3 bases, with 18 bases spanning the gap. The CDR3 sequence is CASSMTPQGGGGNTIYF. The CDR3 DNA is TGTGCCAGTAGTATGACGCCACAGGGAGGAGGTGGAAACACCATATATTTT.